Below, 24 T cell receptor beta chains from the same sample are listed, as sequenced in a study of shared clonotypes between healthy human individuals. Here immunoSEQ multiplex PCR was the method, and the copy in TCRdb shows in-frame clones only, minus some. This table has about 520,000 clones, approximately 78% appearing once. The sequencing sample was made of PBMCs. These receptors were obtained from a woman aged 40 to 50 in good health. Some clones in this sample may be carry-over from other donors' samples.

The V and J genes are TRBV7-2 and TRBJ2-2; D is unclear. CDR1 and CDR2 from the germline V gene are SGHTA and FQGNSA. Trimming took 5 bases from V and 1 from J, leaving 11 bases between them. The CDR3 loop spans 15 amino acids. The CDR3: CASSPLRRNTGELFF. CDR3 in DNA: TGTGCCAGCAGCCCTCTAAGGAGGAACACCGGGGAGCTGTTTTTT. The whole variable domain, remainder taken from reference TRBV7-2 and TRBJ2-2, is GAGVSQSPSNKVTEKGKDVELRCDPISGHTALYWYRQSLGQGLEFLIYFQGNSAPDKSGLPSDRFSAERTGGSVSTLTIQRTQQEDSAVYLCASSPLRRNTGELFFGEGSRLTVL.

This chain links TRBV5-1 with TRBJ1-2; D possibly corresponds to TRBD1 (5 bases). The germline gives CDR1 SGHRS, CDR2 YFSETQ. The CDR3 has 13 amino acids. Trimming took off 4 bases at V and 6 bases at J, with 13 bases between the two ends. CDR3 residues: CASSPWDVDGYTF. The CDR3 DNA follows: TGCGCCAGCAGCCCCTGGGACGTTGATGGCTACACCTTC. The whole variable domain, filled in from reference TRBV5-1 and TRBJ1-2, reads KAGVTQTPRYLIKTRGQQVTLSCSPISGHRSVSWYQQTPGQGLQFLFEYFSETQRNKGNFPGRFSGRQFSNSRSEMNVSTLELGDSALYLCASSPWDVDGYTFGSGTRLTVV.

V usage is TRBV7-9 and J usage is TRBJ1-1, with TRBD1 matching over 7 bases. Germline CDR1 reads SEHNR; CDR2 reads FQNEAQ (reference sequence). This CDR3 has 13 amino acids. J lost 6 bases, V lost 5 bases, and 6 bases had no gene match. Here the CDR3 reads CASSHDRVAEAFF. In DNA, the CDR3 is TGTGCCAGCAGCCACGACAGGGTGGCTGAAGCTTTCTTT.

CDR3 coding DNA: TGTGCCAGCACTAGCGGGGGAACCTACGAGCAGTACTTC. It codes for CASTSGGTYEQYF. V and J are TRBV6-5 and TRBJ2-7; 10 bases map to TRBD2. V trimming: 7 bases; J trimming: 2 bases; junction bases outside the gene matches: 2. The CDR3 spans 13 residues. The germline gives CDR1 MNHEY, CDR2 SVGAGI.

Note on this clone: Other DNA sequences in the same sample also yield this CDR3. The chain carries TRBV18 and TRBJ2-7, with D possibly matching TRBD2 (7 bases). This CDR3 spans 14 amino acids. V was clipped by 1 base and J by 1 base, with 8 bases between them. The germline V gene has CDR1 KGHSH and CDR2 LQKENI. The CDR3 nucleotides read TGTGCCAGCTCACCACAGGGGGGGTCCTACGAGCAGTACTTC. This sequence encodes CASSPQGGSYEQYF.

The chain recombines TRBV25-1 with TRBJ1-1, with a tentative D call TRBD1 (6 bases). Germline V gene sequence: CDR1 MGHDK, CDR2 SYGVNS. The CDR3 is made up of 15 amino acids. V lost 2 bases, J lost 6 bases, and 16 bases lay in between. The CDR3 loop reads CASSEGYRDYSEAFF. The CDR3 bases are TGTGCCAGCAGTGAAGGGTACAGGGACTACTCTGAAGCTTTCTTT.

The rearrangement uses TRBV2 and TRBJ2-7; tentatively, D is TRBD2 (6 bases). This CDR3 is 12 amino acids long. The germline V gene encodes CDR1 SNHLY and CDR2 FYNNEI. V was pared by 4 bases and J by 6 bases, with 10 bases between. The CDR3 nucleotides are TGTGCCAGCAGTGGGGAGGCCTCCGAGCAGTACTTC. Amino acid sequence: CASSGEASEQYF.

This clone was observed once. The CDR3 protein is CASSSLGQGKTQYF. As DNA, the CDR3 is TGTGCCAGCAGCTCCCTCGGACAGGGAAAGACCCAGTACTTC. The chain is built from TRBV7-3 and TRBJ2-5; TRBD1 agrees at 8 bases. J was trimmed by 6 bases and V by 4 bases; bases with no gene match: 7. The germline gives CDR1 SGHTA, CDR2 FQGTGA. CDR3 length equals 14 residues.

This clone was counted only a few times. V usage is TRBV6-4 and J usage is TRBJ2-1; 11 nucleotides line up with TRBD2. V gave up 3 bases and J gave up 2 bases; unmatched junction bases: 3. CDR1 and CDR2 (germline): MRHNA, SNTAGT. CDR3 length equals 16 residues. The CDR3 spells CASSETSGSPYNEQFF. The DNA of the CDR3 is TGTGCCAGCAGTGAAACTAGCGGGAGCCCCTACAATGAGCAGTTCTTC.

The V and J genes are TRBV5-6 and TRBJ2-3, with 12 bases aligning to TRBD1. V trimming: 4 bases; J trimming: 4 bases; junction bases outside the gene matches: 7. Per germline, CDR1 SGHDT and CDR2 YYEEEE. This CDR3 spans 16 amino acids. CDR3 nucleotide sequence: TGTGCCAGCAGCACCGGGACAGGGGGCTGGGCAGATACGCAGTATTTT. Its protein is CASSTGTGGWADTQYF.

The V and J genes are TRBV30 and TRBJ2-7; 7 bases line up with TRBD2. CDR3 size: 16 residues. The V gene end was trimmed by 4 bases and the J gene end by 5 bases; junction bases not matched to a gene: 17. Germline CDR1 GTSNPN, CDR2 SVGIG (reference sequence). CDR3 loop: CAWTSGGRPDGDEQYF. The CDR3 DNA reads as TGTGCCTGGACCTCAGGCGGGAGACCGGACGGGGACGAGCAGTACTTC.

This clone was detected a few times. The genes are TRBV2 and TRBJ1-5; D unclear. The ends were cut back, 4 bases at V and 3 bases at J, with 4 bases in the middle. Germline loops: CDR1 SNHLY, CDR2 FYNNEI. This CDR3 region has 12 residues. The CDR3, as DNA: TGTGCCAGCAGTGGGGTCAATCAGCCCCAGCATTTT. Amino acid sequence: CASSGVNQPQHF.

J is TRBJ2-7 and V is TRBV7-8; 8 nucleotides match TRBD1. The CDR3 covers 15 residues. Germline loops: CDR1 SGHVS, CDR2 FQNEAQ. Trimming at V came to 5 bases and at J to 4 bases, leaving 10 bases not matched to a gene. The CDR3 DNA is TGTGCCAGCAGCCCCAGGACAGGGACTGGTTACGAGCAGTACTTC. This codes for CASSPRTGTGYEQYF.

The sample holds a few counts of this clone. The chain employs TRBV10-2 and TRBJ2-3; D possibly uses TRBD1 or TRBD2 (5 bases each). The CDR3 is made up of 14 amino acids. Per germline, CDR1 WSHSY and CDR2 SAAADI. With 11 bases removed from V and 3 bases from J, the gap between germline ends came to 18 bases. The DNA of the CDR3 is TGCGCCCACAGGCGGAGGTTGGCGACAGATACGCAGTATTTT. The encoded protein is CAHRRRLATDTQYF.

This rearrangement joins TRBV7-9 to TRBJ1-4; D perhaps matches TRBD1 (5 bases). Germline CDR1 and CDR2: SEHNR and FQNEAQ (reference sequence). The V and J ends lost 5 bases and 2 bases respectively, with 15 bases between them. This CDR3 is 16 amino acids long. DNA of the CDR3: TGTGCCAGCAGCGAGAGGGCGGGACGGACTAATGAAAAACTGTTTTTT. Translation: CASSERAGRTNEKLFF.

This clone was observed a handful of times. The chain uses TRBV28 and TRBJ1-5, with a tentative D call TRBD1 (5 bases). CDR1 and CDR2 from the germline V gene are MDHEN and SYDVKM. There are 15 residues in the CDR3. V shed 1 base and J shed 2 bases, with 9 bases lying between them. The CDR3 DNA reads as TGTGCCAGCAGTTTATCGGGGCCGGGCAATCAGCCCCAGCATTTT. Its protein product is CASSLSGPGNQPQHF.

The CDR3 reads CASSLGPEVYEQYF. CDR3 sequence (DNA): TGTGCCAGCAGCTTAGGACCCGAGGTCTACGAGCAGTACTTC. This rearrangement joins TRBV7-2 to TRBJ2-7, with D uncertain. V lost 1 base and J 3 bases, leaving 10 bases between the germline ends. CDR1 and CDR2 (germline): SGHTA, FQGNSA. The CDR3 is 14 residues long. Based on the CDR3 plus reference TRBV7-2 and TRBJ2-7, the full variable domain is GAGVSQSPSNKVTEKGKDVELRCDPISGHTALYWYRQSLGQGLEFLIYFQGNSAPDKSGLPSDRFSAERTGGSVSTLTIQRTQQEDSAVYLCASSLGPEVYEQYFGPGTRLTVT.

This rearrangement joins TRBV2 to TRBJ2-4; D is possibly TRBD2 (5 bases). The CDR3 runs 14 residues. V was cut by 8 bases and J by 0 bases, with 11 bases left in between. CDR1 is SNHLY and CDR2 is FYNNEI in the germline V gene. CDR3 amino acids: CASVEREAKNIQYF. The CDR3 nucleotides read TGTGCCAGCGTAGAGAGGGAAGCCAAAAACATTCAGTACTTC.

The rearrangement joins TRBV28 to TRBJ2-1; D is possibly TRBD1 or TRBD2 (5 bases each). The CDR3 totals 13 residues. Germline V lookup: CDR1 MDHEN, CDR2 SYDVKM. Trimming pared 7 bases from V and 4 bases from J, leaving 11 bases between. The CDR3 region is CASISWGYNEQFF. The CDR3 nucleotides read TGTGCCAGCATCTCTTGGGGGTACAATGAGCAGTTCTTC.

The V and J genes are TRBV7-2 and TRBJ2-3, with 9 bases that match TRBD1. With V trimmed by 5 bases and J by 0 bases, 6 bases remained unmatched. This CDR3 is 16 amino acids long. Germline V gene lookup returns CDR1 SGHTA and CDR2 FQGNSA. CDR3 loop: CASSPQGAGSTDTQYF. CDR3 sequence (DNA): TGTGCCAGCAGCCCACAGGGGGCCGGAAGCACAGATACGCAGTATTTT.

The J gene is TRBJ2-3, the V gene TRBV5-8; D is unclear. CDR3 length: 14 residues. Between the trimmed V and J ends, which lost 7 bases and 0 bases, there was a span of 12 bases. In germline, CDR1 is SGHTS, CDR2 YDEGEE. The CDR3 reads CASYWRSSTDTQYF. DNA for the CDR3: TGTGCCAGCTATTGGAGATCTAGCACAGATACGCAGTATTTT.

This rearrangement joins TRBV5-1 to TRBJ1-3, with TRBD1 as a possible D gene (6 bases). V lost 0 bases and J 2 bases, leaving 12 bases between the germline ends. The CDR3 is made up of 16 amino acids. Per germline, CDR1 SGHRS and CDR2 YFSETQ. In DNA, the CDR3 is TGCGCCAGCAGCTTGGAAGGGGGGTTTGCTGGAAACACCATATATTTT. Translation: CASSLEGGFAGNTIYF.

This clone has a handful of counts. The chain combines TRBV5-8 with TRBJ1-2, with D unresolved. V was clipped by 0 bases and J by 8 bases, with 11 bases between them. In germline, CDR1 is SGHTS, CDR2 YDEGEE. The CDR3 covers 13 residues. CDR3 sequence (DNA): TGTGCCAGCAGCTTGGTAACGGCCATGGGCTACACCTTC. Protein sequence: CASSLVTAMGYTF.

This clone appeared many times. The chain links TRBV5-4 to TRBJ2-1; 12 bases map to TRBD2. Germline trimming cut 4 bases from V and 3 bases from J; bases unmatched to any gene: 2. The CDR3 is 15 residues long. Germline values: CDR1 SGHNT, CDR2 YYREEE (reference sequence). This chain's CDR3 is CASSGGLAGYNEQFF. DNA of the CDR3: TGTGCCAGCAGCGGGGGACTAGCGGGCTACAATGAGCAGTTCTTC.